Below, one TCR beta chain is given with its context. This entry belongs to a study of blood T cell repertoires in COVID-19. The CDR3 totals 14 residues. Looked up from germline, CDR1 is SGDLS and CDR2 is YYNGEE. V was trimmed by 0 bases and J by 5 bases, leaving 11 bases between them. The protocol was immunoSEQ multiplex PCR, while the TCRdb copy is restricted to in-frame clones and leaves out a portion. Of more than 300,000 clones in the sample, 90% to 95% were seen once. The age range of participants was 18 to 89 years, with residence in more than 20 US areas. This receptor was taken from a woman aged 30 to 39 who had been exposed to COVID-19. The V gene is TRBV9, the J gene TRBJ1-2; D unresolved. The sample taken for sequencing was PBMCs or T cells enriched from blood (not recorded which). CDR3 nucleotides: TGTGCCAGCAGCGTAGGACTAGGGCCGTATGGCTACACCTTC. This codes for CASSVGLGPYGYTF.